A selection of T cell receptor beta chains follows, all from one sample in a study of shared clonotypes between healthy human individuals. TCRdb's copy holds only in-frame clones and misses some; the assay was immunoSEQ multiplex PCR. Among approximately 2.5 million clones, 80% to 95% were seen once, and the ten largest hold 0.36%. Sequencing was done on a sample of naive CD4+ T cells from PBMCs. These receptors originate from a man aged 18 to 29 in good health. Some clones in this sample may be carry-over from other donors' samples. CDR3s include the opening cysteine and the closing phenylalanine or tryptophan. D genes are given only for firm matches. Some rows mark clone size as missing; the rest say once, few, many or name a class of expanded clone.

>TRBV30|-|TRBJ2-7|-
TGTGCCTGGGGGCCCTACGAGCAGTACTTC
CAWGPYEQYF
>TRBV5-4|TRBD2|TRBJ2-4|-
TGTGCCAGCAGCGCCGACCCCCTAGCGGGAAGGTACAACATTCAGTACTTC
CASSADPLAGRYNIQYF
>TRBV5-1|-|TRBJ2-5|-
TGCGCCAGCAGTCCGAATTACTACGCCCAAGAGACCCAGTACTTC
CASSPNYYAQETQYF
>TRBV7-2|TRBD2|TRBJ2-1|-
TGTGCCAGCAGCTACGAAGCGGGGGCCTACAATGAGCAGTTCTTC
CASSYEAGAYNEQFF
>TRBV5-1|TRBD1|TRBJ1-2|-
TGCGCCAGCAGCTTTGGGACAGCTTTTGGCTACACCTTC
CASSFGTAFGYTF
>TRBV11-2|-|TRBJ2-7|-
TGTGCCAGCAGCAGCCGACCCCACGAGCAGTACTTC
CASSSRPHEQYF
>TRBV5-1|-|TRBJ1-1|-
TGCGCCAGCAGCTTGCGGGCGGGGACTGAAGCTTTCTTT
CASSLRAGTEAFF
>TRBV6-7|-|TRBJ1-1|-
TGTGCCAGCAGTTACCGTCAGAGGAGCCACAACACTGAAGCTTTCTTT
CASSYRQRSHNTEAFF
>TRBV11-3|-|TRBJ2-1|once
TGTGCCAGCAGCTTTAGCGGAGGGGCCTACAATGAGCAGTTCTTC
CASSFSGGAYNEQFF
>TRBV5-1|TRBD2|TRBJ2-7|-
TGCGCCAGCAGCCCCGGACTAGCGGATGACTACGAGCAGTACTTC
CASSPGLADDYEQYF
>TRBV28|-|TRBJ1-2|few
TGTGCCAGCAGTGTAGAATTTTACTATGGCTACACCTTC
CASSVEFYYGYTF
>TRBV5-4|-|TRBJ1-1|-
TGTGCCAGCAGCCCCGGGACACCGAACACTGAAGCTTTCTTT
CASSPGTPNTEAFF
>TRBV27|-|TRBJ2-2|-
TGTGCCAGCAGTTTCTACGGCACCGGGGAGCTGTTTTTT
CASSFYGTGELFF
>TRBV5-1|TRBD2|TRBJ2-5|-
TGCGCCAGCAGCTTGGCTCTAGCGGGAGGTTCAGAGACCCAGTACTTC
CASSLALAGGSETQYF
>TRBV11-3|-|TRBJ1-1|-
TGTGCCAGCAGCTTTGGGGGGGGCACTGAAGCTTTCTTT
CASSFGGGTEAFF
>TRBV5-1|-|TRBJ1-1|-
TGCGCCAGCAGCTCGCAACCTACCAACACTGAAGCTTTCTTT
CASSSQPTNTEAFF
>TRBV28|-|TRBJ1-4|-
TGTGCCAGCAGTTTAAGGCAGGGTAGTGAAAAACTGTTTTTT
CASSLRQGSEKLFF
>TRBV6-6|-|TRBJ1-5|-
TGTGCCAGCAGTATGGGGGAGCCCCAGCATTTT
CASSMGEPQHF
>TRBV7-3|-|TRBJ2-1|-
TGTGCCAGCAGCTCTGAGCCGGGTCCAAACAACAATGAGCAGTTCTTC
CASSSEPGPNNNEQFF
>TRBV29-1|-|TRBJ1-5|-
TGCAGCGTTGCGGTACAGGGCAACAATCAGCCCCAGCATTTT
CSVAVQGNNQPQHF
>TRBV19|TRBD1|TRBJ2-1|-
TGTGCCAGTAGTAATAACAGGGGTGCTTACAATGAGCAGTTCTTC
CASSNNRGAYNEQFF
>TRBV5-6|TRBD2|TRBJ2-1|-
TGTGCCAGCAGCCCAACTAGCGGGCTCAATGAGCAGTTCTTC
CASSPTSGLNEQFF
>TRBV4-2|TRBD1|TRBJ1-1|few
TGTGCCAGCAGCCAAGGACAGGGGGCAAGGGAAGCTTTCTTT
CASSQGQGAREAFF
>TRBV29-1|-|TRBJ1-5|few
TGCAGCGTTGTTGGGGCGTGGAATCAGCCCCAGCATTTT
CSVVGAWNQPQHF
>TRBV6-1|-|TRBJ1-2|-
TGTGCCAGCAGTGAAGAAAATTGGGGCTACGGCTATGGCTACACCTTC
CASSEENWGYGYGYTF
>TRBV19|-|TRBJ2-7|-
TGTGCCAGTAGTATCGGTCGGATAGTGAGGGGACCGGGGGAGCAGTACTTC
CASSIGRIVRGPGEQYF
>TRBV28|-|TRBJ2-3|-
TGTGCCAGCAGCCAAGCGGGCAGATGGGCCCTTGGGGGCACAGATACGCAGTATTTT
CASSQAGRWALGGTDTQYF
>TRBV4-3|TRBD2|TRBJ2-7|-
TGCGCCAGCAGCCTCTCGCCTAGCGGATCTACCTACGAGCAGTACTTC
CASSLSPSGSTYEQYF
>TRBV9|-|TRBJ1-1|few
TGTGCCAGCAGCGCATCGGACGGGACTCCGGGGGGCACTGAAGCTTTCTTT
CASSASDGTPGGTEAFF
>TRBV14|-|TRBJ2-1|-
TGTGCCAGCAGCCGTCTGGAGGGAGGGGGTTACAATGAGCAGTTCTTC
CASSRLEGGGYNEQFF
>TRBV4-1|-|TRBJ1-4|-
TGCGCCAGCAGGGATCCCCGACGAACTAATGAAAAACTGTTTTTT
CASRDPRRTNEKLFF
>TRBV2|TRBD2|TRBJ2-3|-
TGTGCCAGCAGTGAAACGGGAGGGAGCACAGATACGCAGTATTTT
CASSETGGSTDTQYF
>TRBV28|TRBD1|TRBJ1-1|once
TGTGCCAGCAGTTTATGGAGGACAGGGGGAAACACTGAAGCTTTCTTT
CASSLWRTGGNTEAFF
>TRBV5-4|-|TRBJ2-1|-
TGTGCCAGCAGCTTGGGTCAGATGGGCAATGAGCAGTTCTTC
CASSLGQMGNEQFF
>TRBV7-9|TRBD2|TRBJ2-2|-
TGTGCCAGCAGCTTCTTAGCGGGAGAGGTCGGGGAGCTGTTTTTT
CASSFLAGEVGELFF
>TRBV7-2|-|TRBJ2-5|-
TGTGCCAGCAGCTCCGGCGGGAAAGGGGTGACCCAGTACTTC
CASSSGGKGVTQYF
>TRBV5-1|TRBD1|TRBJ1-2|-
TGCGCCAGCAGCCAAATGGGGACAGCGAGCTATGGCTACACCTTC
CASSQMGTASYGYTF
>TRBV2|-|TRBJ1-5|-
TGTGCCAGCAGTGAATATTTCCCTGAGGGCAATCAGCCCCAGCATTTT
CASSEYFPEGNQPQHF
>TRBV9|-|TRBJ2-2|-
TGTGCCAGCAGCGTAGAAGCCTACACCGGGGAGCTGTTTTTT
CASSVEAYTGELFF
>TRBV14|TRBD1|TRBJ2-3|once
TGTGCCAGCAGCCGGAGACCGGGACAGGGAAAGGATACGCAGTATTTT
CASSRRPGQGKDTQYF
>TRBV5-1|-|TRBJ2-6|-
TGCGCCAGCACCGGACGCGAGGGGGCGGGGTCTGGGGCCAACGTCCTGACTTTC
CASTGREGAGSGANVLTF
>TRBV7-9|-|TRBJ2-7|-
TGTGCCAGCAGCTTAGCGGAGCTCCCCTACGAGCAGTACTTC
CASSLAELPYEQYF
>TRBV19|TRBD1|TRBJ2-2|-
TGTGCCACTACGGTCGGGCAGGGGGCGTGGACCGGGGAGCTGTTTTTT
CATTVGQGAWTGELFF
>TRBV19|-|TRBJ2-7|-
TGTGCCAGTAGTATCCCCGGGGCAGGCTCGCGAGGAATCGAGCAGTACTTC
CASSIPGAGSRGIEQYF
>TRBV7-2|TRBD1|TRBJ1-3|-
TGTGCCAGCAGCTTAGTCTGGACAGGGTCTTCTGGAAACACCATATATTTT
CASSLVWTGSSGNTIYF
>TRBV5-1|-|TRBJ2-1|few
TGCGCCAGCAGCTTGGCCGGGAATGAGCAGTTCTTC
CASSLAGNEQFF
>TRBV6-5|-|TRBJ1-1|-
TGTGCCAGCAGTTACAACGGAAGGACTGAAGCTTTCTTT
CASSYNGRTEAFF
>TRBV9|TRBD2|TRBJ2-3|-
TGTGCCAGCAGGCCCAGCGGGGGCACAGATACGCAGTATTTT
CASRPSGGTDTQYF
>TRBV11-2|-|TRBJ2-4|-
TGTGCCAGCAGCTTACTAGAGGGCGGCATTCAGTACTTC
CASSLLEGGIQYF
>TRBV27|-|TRBJ2-1|-
TGTGCCAGCCGCCGGACTTGGAGCTCCTACAATGAGCAGTTCTTC
CASRRTWSSYNEQFF
>TRBV9|-|TRBJ2-6|-
TGTGCCAGCAGCGTAGGCGTAGGAGACTCTGGGGCCAACGTCCTGACTTTC
CASSVGVGDSGANVLTF
>TRBV7-8|TRBD2|TRBJ2-1|-
TGTGCCAGCAGCCCCCGGAGGGCGGGAGGTCCCTTAGACAATGAGCAGTTCTTC
CASSPRRAGGPLDNEQFF